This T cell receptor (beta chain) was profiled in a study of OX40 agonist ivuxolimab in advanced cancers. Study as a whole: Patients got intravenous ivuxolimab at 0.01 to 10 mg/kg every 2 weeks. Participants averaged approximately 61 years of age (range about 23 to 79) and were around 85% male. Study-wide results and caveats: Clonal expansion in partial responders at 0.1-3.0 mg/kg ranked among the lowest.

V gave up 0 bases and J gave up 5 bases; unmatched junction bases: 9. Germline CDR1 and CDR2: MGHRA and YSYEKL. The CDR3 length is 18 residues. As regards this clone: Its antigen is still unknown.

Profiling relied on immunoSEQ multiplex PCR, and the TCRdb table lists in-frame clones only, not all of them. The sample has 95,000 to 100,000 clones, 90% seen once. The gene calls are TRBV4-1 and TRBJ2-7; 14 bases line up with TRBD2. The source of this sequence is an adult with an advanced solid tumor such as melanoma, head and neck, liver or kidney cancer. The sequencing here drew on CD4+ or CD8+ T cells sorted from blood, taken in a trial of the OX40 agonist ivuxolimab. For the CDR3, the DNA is TGCGCCAGCAGCCAAGATAGGGGGACTAGCGGGGGTCTCCACGAGCAGTACTTC. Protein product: CASSQDRGTSGGLHEQYF.